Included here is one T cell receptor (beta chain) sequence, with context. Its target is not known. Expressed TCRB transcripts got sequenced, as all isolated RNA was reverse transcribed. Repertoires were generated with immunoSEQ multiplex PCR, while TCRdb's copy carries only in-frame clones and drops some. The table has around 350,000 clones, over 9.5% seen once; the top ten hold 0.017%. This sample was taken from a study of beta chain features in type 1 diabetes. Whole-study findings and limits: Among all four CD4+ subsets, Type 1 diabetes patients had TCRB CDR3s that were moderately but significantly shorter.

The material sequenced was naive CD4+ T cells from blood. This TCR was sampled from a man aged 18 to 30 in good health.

The CDR3 DNA follows: TGTGCCACCAAACGTGCAGGGGGCAGCACCGGGGAGCTGTTTTTT. It encodes CATKRAGGSTGELFF. This chain links TRBV7-3 with TRBJ2-2, with 8 bases matching TRBD1. Germline trimming cut 10 bases from V and 4 bases from J; bases unmatched to any gene: 11. The length of the CDR3 is 15 residues. Per germline, CDR1 SGHTA and CDR2 FQGTGA.